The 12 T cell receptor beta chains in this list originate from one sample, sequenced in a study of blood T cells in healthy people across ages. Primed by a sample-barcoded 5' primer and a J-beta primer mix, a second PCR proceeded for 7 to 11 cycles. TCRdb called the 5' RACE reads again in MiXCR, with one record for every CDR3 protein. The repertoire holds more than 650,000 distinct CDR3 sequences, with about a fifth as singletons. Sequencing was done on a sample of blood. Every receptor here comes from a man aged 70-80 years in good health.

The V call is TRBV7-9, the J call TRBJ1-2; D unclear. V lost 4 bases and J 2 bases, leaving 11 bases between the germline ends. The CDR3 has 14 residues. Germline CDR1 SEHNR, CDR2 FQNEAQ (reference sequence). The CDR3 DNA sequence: TGTGCCAGCAGCTCCATCGGGAGGAACTATGGCTACACCTTC. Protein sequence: CASSSIGRNYGYTF.

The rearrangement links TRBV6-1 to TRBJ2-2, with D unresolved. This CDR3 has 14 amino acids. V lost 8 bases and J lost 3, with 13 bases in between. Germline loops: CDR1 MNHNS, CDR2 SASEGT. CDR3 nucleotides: TGTGCCAGCCGCGATGAATTCTACACCGGGGAGCTGTTTTTT. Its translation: CASRDEFYTGELFF.

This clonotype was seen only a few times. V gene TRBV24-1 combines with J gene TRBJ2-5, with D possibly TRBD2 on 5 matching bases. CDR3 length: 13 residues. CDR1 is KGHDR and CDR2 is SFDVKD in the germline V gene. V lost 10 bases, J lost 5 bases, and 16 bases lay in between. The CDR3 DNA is TGTGCCACGATGGGCTTGGGAGCGGAGACCCAGTACTTC. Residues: CATMGLGAETQYF.

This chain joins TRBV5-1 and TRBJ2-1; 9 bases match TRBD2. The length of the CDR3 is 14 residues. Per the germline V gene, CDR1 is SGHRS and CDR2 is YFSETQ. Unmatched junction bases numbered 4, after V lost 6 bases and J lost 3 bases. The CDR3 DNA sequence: TGCGCCAGCATGGCAGCGGGAGGCTACAATGAGCAGTTCTTC. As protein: CASMAAGGYNEQFF.

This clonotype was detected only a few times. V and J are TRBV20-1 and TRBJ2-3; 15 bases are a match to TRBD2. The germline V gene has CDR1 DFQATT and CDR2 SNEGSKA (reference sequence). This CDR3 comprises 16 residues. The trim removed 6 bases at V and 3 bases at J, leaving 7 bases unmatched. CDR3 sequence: CSAPGLAGGGTDTQYF. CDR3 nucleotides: TGCAGTGCCCCGGGACTAGCGGGAGGTGGAACAGATACGCAGTATTTT.

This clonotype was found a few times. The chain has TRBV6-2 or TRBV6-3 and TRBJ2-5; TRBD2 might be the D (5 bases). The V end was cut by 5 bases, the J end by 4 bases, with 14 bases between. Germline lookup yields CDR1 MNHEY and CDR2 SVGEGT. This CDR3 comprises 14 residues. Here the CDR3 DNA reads TGTGCCAGCAGTCGAGGGTTAGGCGTAGAGACCCAGTACTTC. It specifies CASSRGLGVETQYF.

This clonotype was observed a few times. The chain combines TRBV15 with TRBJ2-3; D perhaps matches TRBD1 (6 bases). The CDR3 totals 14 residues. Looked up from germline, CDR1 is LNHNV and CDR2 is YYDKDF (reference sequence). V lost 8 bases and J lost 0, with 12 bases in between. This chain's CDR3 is CATGTGLSTDTQYF. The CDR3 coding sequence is TGTGCCACCGGAACAGGGTTGAGCACAGATACGCAGTATTTT.

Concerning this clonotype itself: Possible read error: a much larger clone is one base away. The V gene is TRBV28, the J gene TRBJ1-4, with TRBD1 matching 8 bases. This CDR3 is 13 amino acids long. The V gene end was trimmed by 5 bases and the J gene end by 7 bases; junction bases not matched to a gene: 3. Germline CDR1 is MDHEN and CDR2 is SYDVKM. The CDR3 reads CASSRQGSEKLFF. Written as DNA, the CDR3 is TGTGCCAGCAGTCGACAGGGGAGTGAAAAACTGTTTTTT. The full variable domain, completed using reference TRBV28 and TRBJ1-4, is DVKVTQSSRYLVKRTGEKVFLECVQDMDHENMFWYRQDPGLGLRLIYFSYDVKMKEKGDIPEGYSVSREKKERFSLILESASTNQTSMYLCASSRQGSEKLFFGSGTQLSVL.

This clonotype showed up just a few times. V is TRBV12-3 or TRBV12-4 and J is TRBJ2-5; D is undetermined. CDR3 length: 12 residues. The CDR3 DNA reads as TGTGTATCCGGAAACTTGGGAGAGACCCAGTACTTC. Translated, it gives CVSGNLGETQYF.

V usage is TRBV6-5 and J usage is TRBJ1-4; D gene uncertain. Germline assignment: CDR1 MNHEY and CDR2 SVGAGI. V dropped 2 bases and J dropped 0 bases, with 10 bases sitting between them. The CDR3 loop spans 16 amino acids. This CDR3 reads CASSYREVATNEKLFF. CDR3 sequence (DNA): TGTGCCAGCAGTTACAGGGAAGTTGCAACTAATGAAAAACTGTTTTTT.

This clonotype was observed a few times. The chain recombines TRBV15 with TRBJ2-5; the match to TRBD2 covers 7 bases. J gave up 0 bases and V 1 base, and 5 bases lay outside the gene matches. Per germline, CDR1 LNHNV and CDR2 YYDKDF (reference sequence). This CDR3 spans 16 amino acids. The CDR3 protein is CATSRVLAAYQETQYF. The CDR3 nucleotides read TGTGCCACCAGCAGAGTTCTAGCGGCGTACCAAGAGACCCAGTACTTC.

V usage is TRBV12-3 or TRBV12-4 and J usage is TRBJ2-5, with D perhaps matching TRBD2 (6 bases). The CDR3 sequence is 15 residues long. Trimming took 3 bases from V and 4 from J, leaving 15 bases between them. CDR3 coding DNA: TGTGCCAGCAGTTTGGTCCGGTTGGGGGGAGAGACCCAGTACTTC. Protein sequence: CASSLVRLGGETQYF.